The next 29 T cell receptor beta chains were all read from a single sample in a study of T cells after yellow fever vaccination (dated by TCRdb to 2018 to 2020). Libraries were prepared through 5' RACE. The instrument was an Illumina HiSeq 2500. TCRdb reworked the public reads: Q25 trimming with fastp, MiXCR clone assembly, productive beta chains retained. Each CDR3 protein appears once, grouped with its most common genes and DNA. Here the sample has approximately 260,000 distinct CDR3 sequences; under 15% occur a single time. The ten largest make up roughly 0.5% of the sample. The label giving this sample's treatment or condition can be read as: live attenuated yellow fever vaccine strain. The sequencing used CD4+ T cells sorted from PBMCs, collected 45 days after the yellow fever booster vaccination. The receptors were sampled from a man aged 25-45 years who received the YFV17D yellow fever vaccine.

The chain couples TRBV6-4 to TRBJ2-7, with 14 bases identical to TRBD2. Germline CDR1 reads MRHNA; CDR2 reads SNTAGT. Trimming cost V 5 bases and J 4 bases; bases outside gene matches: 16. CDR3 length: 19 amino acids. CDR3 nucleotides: TGTGCCAGCAGTTCCCCGGAGGGACTAGCGGGAGCCATTTTGTACGAGCAGTACTTC. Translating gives CASSSPEGLAGAILYEQYF.

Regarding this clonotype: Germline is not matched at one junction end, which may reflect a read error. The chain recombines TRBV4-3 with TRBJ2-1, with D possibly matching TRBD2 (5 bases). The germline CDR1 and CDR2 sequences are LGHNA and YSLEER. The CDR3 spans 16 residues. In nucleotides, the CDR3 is TGCGTCAGCAGCAATACGCTAGCTTGGATGATAAATGAGCAGTTCTTC. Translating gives CVSSNTLAWMINEQFF.

As DNA, the CDR3 is TGTGCCAGCAGTTACTCTACGGATTCCTACGAGCAGTACTTC. Translation: CASSYSTDSYEQYF. V is TRBV6-5 and J is TRBJ2-7; D not resolved. Deletions cut 0 bases from V and 1 base from J, with 7 bases between. The CDR3 runs to 14 residues. Germline V gene sequence: CDR1 MNHEY, CDR2 SVGAGI.

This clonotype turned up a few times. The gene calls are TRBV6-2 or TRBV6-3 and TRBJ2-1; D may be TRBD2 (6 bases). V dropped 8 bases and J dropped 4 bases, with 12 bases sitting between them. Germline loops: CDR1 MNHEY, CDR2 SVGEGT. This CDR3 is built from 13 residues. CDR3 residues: CASGRTNYNEQFF. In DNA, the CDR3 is TGTGCCAGCGGGCGGACTAATTACAATGAGCAGTTCTTC.

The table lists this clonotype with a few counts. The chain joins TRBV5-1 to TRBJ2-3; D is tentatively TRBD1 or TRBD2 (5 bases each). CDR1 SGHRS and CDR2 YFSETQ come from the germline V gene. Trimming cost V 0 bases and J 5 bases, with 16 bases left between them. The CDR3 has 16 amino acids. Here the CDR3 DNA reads TGCGCCAGCAGCTTGGCCGGGACGCACTCCGGAGATACGCAGTATTTT. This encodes CASSLAGTHSGDTQYF.

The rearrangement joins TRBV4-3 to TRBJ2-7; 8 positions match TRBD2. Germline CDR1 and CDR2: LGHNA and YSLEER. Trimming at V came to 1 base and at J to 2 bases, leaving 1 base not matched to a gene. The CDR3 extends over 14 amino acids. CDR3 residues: CASSQAGGPYEQYF. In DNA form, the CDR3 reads TGCGCCAGCAGCCAAGCGGGAGGGCCCTACGAGCAGTACTTC.

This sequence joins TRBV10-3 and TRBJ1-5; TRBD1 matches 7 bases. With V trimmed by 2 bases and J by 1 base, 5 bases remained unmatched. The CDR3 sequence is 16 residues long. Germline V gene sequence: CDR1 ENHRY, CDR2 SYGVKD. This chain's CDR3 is CAISENPTGSNQPQHF. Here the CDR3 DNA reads TGTGCCATCAGTGAGAATCCGACAGGGAGCAATCAGCCCCAGCATTTT.

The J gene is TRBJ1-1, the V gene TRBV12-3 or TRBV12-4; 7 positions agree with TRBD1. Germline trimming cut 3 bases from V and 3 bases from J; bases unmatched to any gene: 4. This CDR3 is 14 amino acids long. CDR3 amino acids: CASSFTGVDTEAFF. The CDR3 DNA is TGTGCCAGCAGTTTCACAGGGGTGGACACTGAAGCTTTCTTT.

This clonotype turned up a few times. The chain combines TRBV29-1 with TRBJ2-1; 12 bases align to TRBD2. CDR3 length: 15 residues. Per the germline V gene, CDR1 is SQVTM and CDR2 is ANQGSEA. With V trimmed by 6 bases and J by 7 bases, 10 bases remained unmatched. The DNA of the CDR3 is TGCAGCGTGGACGGACTAGCGGGACGGTATAATGAGCAGTTCTTC. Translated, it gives CSVDGLAGRYNEQFF.

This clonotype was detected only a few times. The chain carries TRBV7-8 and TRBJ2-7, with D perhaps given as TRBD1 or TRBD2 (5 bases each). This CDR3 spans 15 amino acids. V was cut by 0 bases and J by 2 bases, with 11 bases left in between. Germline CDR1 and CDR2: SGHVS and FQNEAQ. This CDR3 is CASSLAGPETYEQYF. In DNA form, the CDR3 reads TGTGCCAGCAGCTTAGCGGGACCTGAAACCTACGAGCAGTACTTC.

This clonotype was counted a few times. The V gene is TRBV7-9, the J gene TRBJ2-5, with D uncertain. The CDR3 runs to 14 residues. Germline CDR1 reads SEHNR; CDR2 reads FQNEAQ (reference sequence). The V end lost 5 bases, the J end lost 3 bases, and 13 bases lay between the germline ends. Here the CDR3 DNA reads TGTGCCAGCAGCCCCGGATTTGGAAAAGAGACCCAGTACTTC. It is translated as CASSPGFGKETQYF.

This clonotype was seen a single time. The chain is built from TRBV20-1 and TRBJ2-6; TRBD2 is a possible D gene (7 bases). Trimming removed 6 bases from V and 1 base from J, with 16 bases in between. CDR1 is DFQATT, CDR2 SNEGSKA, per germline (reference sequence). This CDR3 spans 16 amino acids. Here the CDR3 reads CSATGGPRSGANVLTF. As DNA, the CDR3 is TGCAGTGCCACCGGGGGGCCAAGGTCTGGGGCCAACGTCCTGACTTTC.

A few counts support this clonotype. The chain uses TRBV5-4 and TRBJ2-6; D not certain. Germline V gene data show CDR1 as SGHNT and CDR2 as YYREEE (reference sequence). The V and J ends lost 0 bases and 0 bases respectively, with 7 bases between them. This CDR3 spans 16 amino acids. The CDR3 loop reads CASSLAPHSGANVLTF. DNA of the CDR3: TGTGCCAGCAGCTTGGCTCCCCACTCTGGGGCCAACGTCCTGACTTTC. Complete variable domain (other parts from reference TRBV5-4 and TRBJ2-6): ETGVTQSPTHLIKTRGQQVTLRCSSQSGHNTVSWYQQALGQGPQFIFQYYREEENGRGNFPPRFSGLQFPNYSSELNVNALELDDSALYLCASSLAPHSGANVLTFGAGSRLTVL.

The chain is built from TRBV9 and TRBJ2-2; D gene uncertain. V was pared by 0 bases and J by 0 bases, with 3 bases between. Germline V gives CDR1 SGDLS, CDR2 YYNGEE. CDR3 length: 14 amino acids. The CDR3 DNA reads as TGTGCCAGCAGCGTAGTGGCGAACACCGGGGAGCTGTTTTTT. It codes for CASSVVANTGELFF.

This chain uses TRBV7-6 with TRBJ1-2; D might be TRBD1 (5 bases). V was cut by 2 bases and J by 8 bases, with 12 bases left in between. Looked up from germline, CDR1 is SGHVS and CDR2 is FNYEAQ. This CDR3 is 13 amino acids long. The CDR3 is CASSLTPQGGYTF. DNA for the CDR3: TGTGCCAGCAGCTTAACACCGCAGGGAGGCTACACCTTC.

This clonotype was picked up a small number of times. CDR3 region: CAISEGTVSGTQYF. CDR3 bases: TGTGCCATCAGTGAAGGGACTGTCTCAGGGACGCAGTATTTT. The chain is built from TRBV10-3 and TRBJ2-3; D may be TRBD2 (6 bases). From germline, CDR1 is ENHRY and CDR2 SYGVKD. This CDR3 comprises 14 residues. V was pared by 3 bases and J by 9 bases, with 16 bases between.

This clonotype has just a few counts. The CDR3 region is CASSYKANYGYTF. The CDR3, as DNA: TGTGCCAGCAGTTATAAAGCTAACTATGGCTACACCTTC. This rearrangement joins TRBV6-5 to TRBJ1-2; D is uncertain. Germline lookup yields CDR1 MNHEY and CDR2 SVGAGI. Trimming shortened V by 3 bases and J by 0 bases, and 5 bases separated the two germline ends. The CDR3 runs 13 residues.

CDR3 region: CASSFGASETQYF. In nucleotides, the CDR3 is TGTGCCAGCAGCTTTGGGGCCTCAGAGACCCAGTACTTC. V is TRBV7-2 and J is TRBJ2-5; D might be TRBD1 (5 bases). Germline CDR1 and CDR2: SGHTA and FQGNSA. Trimming cost V 3 bases and J 4 bases, with 9 bases left between them. The CDR3 is 13 amino acids.

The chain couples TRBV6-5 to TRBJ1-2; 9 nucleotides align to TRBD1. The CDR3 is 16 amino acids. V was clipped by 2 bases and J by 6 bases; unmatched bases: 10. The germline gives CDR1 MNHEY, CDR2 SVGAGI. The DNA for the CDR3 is TGTGCCAGCAGTTACCACACGGGACAGGGTCTAAATGGCTACACCTTC. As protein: CASSYHTGQGLNGYTF.

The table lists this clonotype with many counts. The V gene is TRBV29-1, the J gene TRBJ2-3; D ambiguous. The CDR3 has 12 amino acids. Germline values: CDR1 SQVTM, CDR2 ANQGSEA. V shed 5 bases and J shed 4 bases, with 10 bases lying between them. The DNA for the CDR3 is TGCAGCGTTATCAGCGCGGCAGATACGCAGTATTTT. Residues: CSVISAADTQYF.

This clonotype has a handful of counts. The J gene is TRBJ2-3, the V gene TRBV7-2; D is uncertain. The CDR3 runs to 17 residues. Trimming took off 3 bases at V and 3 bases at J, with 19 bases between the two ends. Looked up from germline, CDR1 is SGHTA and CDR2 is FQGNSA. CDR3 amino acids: CASSFWGPSLSTDTQYF. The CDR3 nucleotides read TGTGCCAGCAGCTTTTGGGGTCCCTCACTTAGTACAGATACGCAGTATTTT.

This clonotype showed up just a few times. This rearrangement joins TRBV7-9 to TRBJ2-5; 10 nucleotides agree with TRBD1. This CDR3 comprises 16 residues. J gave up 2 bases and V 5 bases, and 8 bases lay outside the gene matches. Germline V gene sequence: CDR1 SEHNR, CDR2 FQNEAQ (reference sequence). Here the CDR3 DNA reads TGTGCCAGCAGCCCCGGGGACAGGGGCCTGCAAGAGACCCAGTACTTC. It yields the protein CASSPGDRGLQETQYF.

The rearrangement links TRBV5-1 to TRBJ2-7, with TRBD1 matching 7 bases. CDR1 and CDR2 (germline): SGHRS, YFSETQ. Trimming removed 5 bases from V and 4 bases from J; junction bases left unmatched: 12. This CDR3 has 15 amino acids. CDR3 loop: CASRRTTGSPYEQYF. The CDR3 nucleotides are TGCGCCAGCAGACGTACGACAGGGTCCCCTTACGAGCAGTACTTC.

Written as DNA, the CDR3 is TGTGCCAGCTCGTTATCGACGGGCACCTACAATGAGCAGTTCTTC. It codes for CASSLSTGTYNEQFF. The genes are TRBV18 and TRBJ2-1; D call uncertain. The CDR3 sequence is 15 residues long. The V end was cut by 6 bases, the J end by 2 bases, with 14 bases between. Germline V gene data show CDR1 as KGHSH and CDR2 as LQKENI.

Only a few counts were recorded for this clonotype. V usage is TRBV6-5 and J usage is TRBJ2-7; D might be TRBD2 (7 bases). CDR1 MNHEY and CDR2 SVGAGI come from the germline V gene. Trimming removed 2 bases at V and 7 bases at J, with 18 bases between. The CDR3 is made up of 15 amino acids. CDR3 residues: CASSYKGGLPGEQYF. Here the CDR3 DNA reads TGTGCCAGCAGTTACAAGGGGGGGCTCCCAGGGGAGCAGTACTTC.

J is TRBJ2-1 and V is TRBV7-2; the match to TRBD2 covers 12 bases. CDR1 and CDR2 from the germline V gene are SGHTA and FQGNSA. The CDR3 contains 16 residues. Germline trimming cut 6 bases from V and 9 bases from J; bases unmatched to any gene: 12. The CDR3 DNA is TGTGCCAGCAGGGGATTACTAGCGGGAGGCGGGGGTGAGCAGTTCTTC. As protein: CASRGLLAGGGGEQFF.

The CDR3 DNA reads as TGTGCCAGCAGCTGGGGACTAGCGGGGAACACCGGGGAGCTGTTTTTT. Protein sequence: CASSWGLAGNTGELFF. The chain carries TRBV5-4 and TRBJ2-2; TRBD2 matches at 12 bases. CDR1 and CDR2 (germline): SGHNT, YYREEE (reference sequence). This CDR3 is built from 16 residues. With 3 bases clipped from V and 1 base from J, the junction kept 1 base outside the gene matches. Full variable domain (rest looked up from reference TRBV5-4 and TRBJ2-2): ETGVTQSPTHLIKTRGQQVTLRCSSQSGHNTVSWYQQALGQGPQFIFQYYREEENGRGNFPPRFSGLQFPNYSSELNVNALELDDSALYLCASSWGLAGNTGELFFGEGSRLTVL.

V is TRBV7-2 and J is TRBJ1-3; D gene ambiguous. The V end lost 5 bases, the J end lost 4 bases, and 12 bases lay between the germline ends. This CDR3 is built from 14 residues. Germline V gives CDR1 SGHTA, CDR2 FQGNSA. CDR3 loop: CASSPQWEGNTIYF. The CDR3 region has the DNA TGTGCCAGCAGCCCCCAGTGGGAGGGAAACACCATATATTTT.

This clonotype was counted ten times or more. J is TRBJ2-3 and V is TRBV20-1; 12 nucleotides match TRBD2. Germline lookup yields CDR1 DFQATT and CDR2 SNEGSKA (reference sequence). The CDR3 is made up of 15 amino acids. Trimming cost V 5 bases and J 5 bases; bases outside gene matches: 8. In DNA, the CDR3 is TGCAGTGCTCAGCTAGCGGGAGGGCCAAGAGATACGCAGTATTTT. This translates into CSAQLAGGPRDTQYF.